Described below is a single TCR beta chain sequence and its context. Its antigen is still unknown. The sample originates from a study of cytomegalovirus exposure and HLA in healthy donors. The primer mix had 60 Vbeta and 13 Jbeta primers. Clones were read by immunoSEQ multiplex PCR, and TCRdb kept only the in-frame ones, dropping some. The sample holds around 100,000 clones, around 80% seen once. Study findings and constraints: Segments of the TCR beta V type were, in most cases, productive about 90% or about 30% of the time in an earlier analysis.

CDR1 and CDR2 from the germline V gene are SGHTA and FQGTGA. This CDR3 comprises 14 residues. Trimming stripped 0 bases from V and 6 bases from J, with 8 bases between. Sample: PBMCs. The TCR sequence derives from a man aged 30-40 years in good health and CMV-seronegative. The chain recombines TRBV7-3 with TRBJ2-2; D uncertain. The CDR3 region has the DNA TGTGCCAGCAGCTTAACCACCTCGGCCGGGGAGCTGTTTTTT. Translation gives CASSLTTSAGELFF.